This is a list of T cell receptor beta chains from one sample in a study of glioma-infiltrating T cells. TCRdb processed the multiplex PCR reads anew with MiXCR; each CDR3 protein has one entry. The sample has 35,000 to 45,000 distinct CDR3 sequences, 20% to 25% seen once. Material: glioma tissue, nonneoplastic brain tissue, or PBMCs (not recorded which). These receptors were taken from a human donor with low-grade glioma or glioblastoma, undergoing nonglioma brain surgery, or in good health (not recorded which). The CDR3 runs from the conserved cysteine through the conserved F or W. Each record gives: D gene, clone size, J gene, V gene, CDR3 DNA, CDR3 protein. A D gene is named only where the DNA matches it firmly. Rows give clone size only sometimes, using once, few, many, or a class for an expanded clone.

TRBD1,.,TRBJ2-1,TRBV4-1,TGCGCCAGCAGCCCCACGGGGACAGGGTTCCCGGGGGAGCAGTTCTTC,CASSPTGTGFPGEQFF
TRBD1,many,TRBJ2-1,TRBV11-2,TGTGCCAGCAGCTTAGCCCCGGGACAGGGGGTGTATGAGCAGTTCTTC,CASSLAPGQGVYEQFF
.,.,TRBJ2-5,TRBV30,TGTGCCTGGGGGGAGATTCAAGAGACCCAGTACTTC,CAWGEIQETQYF
.,once,TRBJ1-2,TRBV4-1,TGCGCCAGAAGACAAGAACGGCTCTATGGCTACACCTTC,CARRQERLYGYTF
.,many,TRBJ2-1,TRBV20-1,TGCAGTGCTAGAGAAGGAGGAAGGAACAATGAGCAGTTCTTC,CSAREGGRNNEQFF
.,many,TRBJ2-5,TRBV18,TGTGCCAGCTCACCAGGGGAGGCCCAGGCCCAGTACTTC,CASSPGEAQAQYF
TRBD1,.,TRBJ2-2,TRBV28,TGTGCCAGCAGTTTCGCCGGGACAGCGAACACCGGGGAGCTGTTTTTT,CASSFAGTANTGELFF
.,many,TRBJ2-1,TRBV4-1,TGCGCCAGCAGCCAAGAATACAGCAGGGGTACCTACAATGAGCAGTTCTTC,CASSQEYSRGTYNEQFF
TRBD2,many,TRBJ2-5,TRBV25-1,TGTGCCAGCAGTGAAGGGGCTAGCGGCCTTCGGAAGACCCAGTACTTC,CASSEGASGLRKTQYF
.,.,TRBJ1-1,TRBV12-3/TRBV12-4,TGTGCCAGCAGATCAACGGTGAACACTGAAGCTTTCTTT,CASRSTVNTEAFF
TRBD1,many,TRBJ1-5,TRBV19,TGTGCCAGTACCTCCCTCCCCGGACAGGACCCCAATCAGCCCCAGCATTTT,CASTSLPGQDPNQPQHF
.,many,TRBJ1-5,TRBV2,TGTGCCAGCAGTCAGGGATTTCAGCCCCAGCATTTT,CASSQGFQPQHF
.,many,TRBJ1-5,TRBV7-6,TGTGCCAGCAGCTTAAGCTATGGGGAGCCCCAGCATTTT,CASSLSYGEPQHF
TRBD2,many,TRBJ2-1,TRBV6-2/TRBV6-3,TGTGCCAGCAGTTACCCCTCAGGGCGGGAGGGGGTAGGCGGCAATGAGCAGTTCTTC,CASSYPSGREGVGGNEQFF
.,many,TRBJ2-1,TRBV18,TGTGCCAGCTCTACGGACGGTCGCGGTGAGCAGTTCTTC,CASSTDGRGEQFF
.,many,TRBJ1-1,TRBV27,TGTGCCAGCAGTTTTTCGGCAAACACTGAAGCTTTCTTT,CASSFSANTEAFF
.,many,TRBJ1-5,TRBV12-3/TRBV12-4,TGTGCCAGCAGTGGCCAGACCAATCAGCCCCAGCATTTT,CASSGQTNQPQHF
TRBD1,many,TRBJ2-1,TRBV27,TGTGCCAGCACCGCCGTACAGGGGGCTTGGTACAATGAGCAGTTCTTC,CASTAVQGAWYNEQFF
.,many,TRBJ2-2,TRBV25-1,TGTGCCAGCAGTGAACCCTCCGCCGGGGAGCTGTTTTTT,CASSEPSAGELFF
.,.,TRBJ1-1,TRBV6-6,TGTGCCAGCAGCCTTATTCACAGGGCCACTGAAGCTTTCTTT,CASSLIHRATEAFF
.,many,TRBJ2-2,TRBV11-2,TGTGCCAGCAGCCCCGCCTACACCGGGGAGCTGTTTTTT,CASSPAYTGELFF
TRBD1,.,TRBJ2-1,TRBV19,TGTGCCAGTAAACAGACAGGGTTCAATGAGCAGTTCTTC,CASKQTGFNEQFF
TRBD1,few,TRBJ1-1,TRBV14,TGTGCCAGCAGTACGGAGACAGGGGTTAGGAACACTGAAGCTTTCTTT,CASSTETGVRNTEAFF
.,.,TRBJ2-1,TRBV12-3/TRBV12-4,TGTGCCAGCTGTGACGGTGGGAATGAGCAGTTCTTC,CASCDGGNEQFF
.,few,TRBJ2-3,TRBV5-1,TGCGCCAGCAGCGCCCAAGGCACAGATACGCAGTATTTT,CASSAQGTDTQYF
.,many,TRBJ2-1,TRBV3-1,TGTGCCAGCAGCCAAGATGAACTAGTCCCCCCCTACAATGAGCAGTTCTTC,CASSQDELVPPYNEQFF
.,many,TRBJ1-2,TRBV11-2,TGTGCCAGCAGCTTAGGCCTAGGTGGCTACACCTTC,CASSLGLGGYTF
.,many,TRBJ1-5,TRBV2,TGTGCCAGCAGTGAAGCAGGAGGATATAGCAATCAGCCCCAGCATTTT,CASSEAGGYSNQPQHF
TRBD1,many,TRBJ2-5,TRBV28,TGTGCCAGCAGTCCTCCGGGACAGGGGTGGACCCAGTACTTC,CASSPPGQGWTQYF
.,many,TRBJ1-5,TRBV7-9,TGTGCCAGCAGCTTAGGAAATTGGGGCAGGTTCAATCAGCCCCAGCATTTT,CASSLGNWGRFNQPQHF
.,medium-sized,TRBJ2-1,TRBV6-1,TGTGCCAGCAATTCTCATACTCGGCGCGATGAGCAGTTCTTC,CASNSHTRRDEQFF
.,many,TRBJ1-1,TRBV28,TGTGCCAGCGGGAGAACAGGGTTGGTGAACACTGAAGCTTTCTTT,CASGRTGLVNTEAFF
.,many,TRBJ1-6,TRBV24-1,TGTGCCACCAGTGATTACCCGATGATTTATAATTCACCCCTCCACTTT,CATSDYPMIYNSPLHF
TRBD1,.,TRBJ2-1,TRBV28,TGTGCCAGCAGCAACAGGGGGTTGAGCTCCTACGAGCAGCTCTTC,CASSNRGLSSYEQLF
.,many,TRBJ2-7,TRBV7-8,TGTGCCAGCAGCCCGACGGACTACGAGCAGTACTTC,CASSPTDYEQYF
TRBD1,.,TRBJ2-1,TRBV10-3,TGTGCCATCACTCCGGGACAGTCTCGCAGCGAGCAGCACTTC,CAITPGQSRSEQHF
.,many,TRBJ1-2,TRBV5-1,TGCGCCAGCAGCTTGTCTCAGGGAGGCTACACCTTC,CASSLSQGGYTF
TRBD1,many,TRBJ2-7,TRBV4-1,TGCGCCAGCAGCCAAGATGAGTTAGACAGGGGGCACTACGAGCAGTACTTC,CASSQDELDRGHYEQYF
TRBD1,medium-sized,TRBJ2-5,TRBV27,TGTGCCAGCAGTTACACCGGGACAGGGTGGAAGGAGACCCAGTACTTC,CASSYTGTGWKETQYF
.,.,TRBJ1-3,TRBV4-2,.,CASSQDLVASGNTICF
TRBD2,many,TRBJ2-5,TRBV4-1,TGCGCCAGCAGCCAACTAGCGGGGGGCCTGGAGACCCAGTACTTC,CASSQLAGGLETQYF
.,.,TRBJ2-1,TRBV10-3,TGTGCCATCAGTGATAAAAGAACTAATTACAATGAGCAGTTCTTC,CAISDKRTNYNEQFF